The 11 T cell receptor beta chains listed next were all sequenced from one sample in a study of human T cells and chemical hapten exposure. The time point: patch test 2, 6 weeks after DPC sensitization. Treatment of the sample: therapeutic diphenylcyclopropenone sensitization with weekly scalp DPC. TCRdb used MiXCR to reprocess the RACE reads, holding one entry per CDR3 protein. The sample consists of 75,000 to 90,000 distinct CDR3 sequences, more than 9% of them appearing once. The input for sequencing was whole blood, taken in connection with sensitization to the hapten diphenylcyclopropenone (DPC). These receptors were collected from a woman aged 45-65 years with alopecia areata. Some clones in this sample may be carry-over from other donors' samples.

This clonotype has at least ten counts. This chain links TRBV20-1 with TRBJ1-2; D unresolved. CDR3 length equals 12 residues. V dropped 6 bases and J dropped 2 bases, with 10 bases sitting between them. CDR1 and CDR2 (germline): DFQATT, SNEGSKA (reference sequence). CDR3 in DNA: TGCAGTGCGACAAGCGCAAACTATGGCTACACCTTC. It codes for CSATSANYGYTF.

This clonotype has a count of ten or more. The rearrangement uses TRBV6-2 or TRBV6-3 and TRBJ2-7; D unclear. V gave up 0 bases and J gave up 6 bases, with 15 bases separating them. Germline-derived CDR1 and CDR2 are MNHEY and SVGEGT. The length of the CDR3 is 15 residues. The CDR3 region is CASSYSIWGGAEQYF. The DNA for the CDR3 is TGTGCCAGCAGTTACTCGATCTGGGGTGGAGCCGAGCAGTACTTC.

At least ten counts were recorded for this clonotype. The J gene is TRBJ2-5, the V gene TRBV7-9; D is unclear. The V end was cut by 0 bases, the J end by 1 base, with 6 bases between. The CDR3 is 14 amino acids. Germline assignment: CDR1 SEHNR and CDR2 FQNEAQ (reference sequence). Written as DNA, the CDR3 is TGTGCCAGCAGCTTAGCGGGTTCCCAAGAGACCCAGTACTTC. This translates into CASSLAGSQETQYF. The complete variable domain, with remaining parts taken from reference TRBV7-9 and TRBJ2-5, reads DTGVSQNPRHKITKRGQNVTFRCDPISEHNRLYWYRQTLGQGPEFLTYFQNEAQLEKSRLLSDRFSAERPKGSFSTLEIQRTEQGDSAMYLCASSLAGSQETQYFGPGTRLLVL.

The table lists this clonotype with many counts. CDR3: CASSFQGPETQYF. Written as DNA, the CDR3 is TGTGCCAGCAGCTTCCAGGGGCCAGAGACCCAGTACTTC. The chain combines TRBV11-2 with TRBJ2-5; D is perhaps TRBD1 (6 bases). The CDR3 is 13 residues long. V lost 3 bases to trimming and J lost 4 bases, with 9 bases between them. Germline assignment: CDR1 SGHAT and CDR2 FQNNGV.

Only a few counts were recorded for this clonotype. The CDR3 DNA reads TGTGCCAGCAGTGCCCAGGGACCTTACAATGAGCAGTTCTTC. This translates into CASSAQGPYNEQFF. The chain recombines TRBV6-5 with TRBJ2-1; D may be TRBD1 or TRBD2 (5 bases each). V gave up 5 bases and J gave up 4 bases, with 12 bases separating them. The CDR3 covers 14 residues. Germline lookup yields CDR1 MNHEY and CDR2 SVGAGI.

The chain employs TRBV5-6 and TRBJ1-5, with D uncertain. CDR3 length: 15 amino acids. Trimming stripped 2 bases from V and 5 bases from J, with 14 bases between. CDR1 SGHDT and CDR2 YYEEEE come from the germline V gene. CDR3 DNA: TGTGCCAGCAGCTTTTACAGTCCTAGAGATCAGCCCCAGCATTTT. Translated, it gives CASSFYSPRDQPQHF.

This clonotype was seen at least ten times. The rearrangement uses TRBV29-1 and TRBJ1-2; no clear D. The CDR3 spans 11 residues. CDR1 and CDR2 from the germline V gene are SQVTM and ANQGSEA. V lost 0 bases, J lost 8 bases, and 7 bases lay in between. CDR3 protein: CSVEDRSGYTF. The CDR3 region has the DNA TGCAGCGTTGAAGATAGAAGCGGCTACACCTTC.

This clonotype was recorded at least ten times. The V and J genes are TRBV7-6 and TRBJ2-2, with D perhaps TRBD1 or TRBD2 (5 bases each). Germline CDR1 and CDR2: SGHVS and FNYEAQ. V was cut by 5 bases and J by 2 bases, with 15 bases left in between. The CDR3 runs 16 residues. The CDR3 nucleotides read TGTGCCAGCAGCCAAATGGGACGATCAAACACCGGGGAGCTGTTTTTT. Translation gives CASSQMGRSNTGELFF.

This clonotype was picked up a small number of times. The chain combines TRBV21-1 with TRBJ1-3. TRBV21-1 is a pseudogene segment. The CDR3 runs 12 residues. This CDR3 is CASSKGASTIYF. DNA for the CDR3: TGTGCCAGCAGCAAAGGAGCGTCCACCATATATTTT.

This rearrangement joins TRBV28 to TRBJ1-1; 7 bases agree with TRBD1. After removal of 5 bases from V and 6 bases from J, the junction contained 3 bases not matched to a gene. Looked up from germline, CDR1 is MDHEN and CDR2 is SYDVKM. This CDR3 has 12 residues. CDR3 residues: CASSLQGAEAFF. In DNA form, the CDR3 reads TGTGCCAGCAGTCTCCAGGGGGCTGAAGCTTTCTTT.

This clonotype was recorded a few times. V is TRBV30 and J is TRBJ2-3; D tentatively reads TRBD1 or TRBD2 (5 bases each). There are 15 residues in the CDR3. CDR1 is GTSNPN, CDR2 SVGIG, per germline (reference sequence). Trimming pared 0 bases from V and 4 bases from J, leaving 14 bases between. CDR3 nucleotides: TGTGCCTGGAGTGTACTAGACAGTGAGTCAGATACGCAGTATTTT. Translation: CAWSVLDSESDTQYF.